This T cell receptor (beta chain) derives from a study of T cell changes during pregnancy in multiple sclerosis. The length of the CDR3 is 16 residues. Germline CDR1 reads LGHNA; CDR2 reads YSLEER. After removal of 3 bases from V and 7 bases from J, the junction contained 4 bases not matched to a gene. Clones were read by immunoSEQ multiplex PCR, and TCRdb kept only the in-frame ones, dropping some. Seen here are tens of thousands of clones, around 92% observed once, and the top ten hold approximately 2.8%. V and J are TRBV4-3 and TRBJ2-2, with 14 nucleotides matching TRBD2. This TCR was recovered from a female donor in good health, enrolled as a control in a pregnancy study. The sample consisted of CD8+ T cells from peripheral blood mononuclear cells, taken in the third trimester of pregnancy. The CDR3 nucleotides read TGCGCCAGCAGCCAGACTAGCGGGGGGGTTCTCGGGGAGCTGTTTTTT. The encoded protein is CASSQTSGGVLGELFF.